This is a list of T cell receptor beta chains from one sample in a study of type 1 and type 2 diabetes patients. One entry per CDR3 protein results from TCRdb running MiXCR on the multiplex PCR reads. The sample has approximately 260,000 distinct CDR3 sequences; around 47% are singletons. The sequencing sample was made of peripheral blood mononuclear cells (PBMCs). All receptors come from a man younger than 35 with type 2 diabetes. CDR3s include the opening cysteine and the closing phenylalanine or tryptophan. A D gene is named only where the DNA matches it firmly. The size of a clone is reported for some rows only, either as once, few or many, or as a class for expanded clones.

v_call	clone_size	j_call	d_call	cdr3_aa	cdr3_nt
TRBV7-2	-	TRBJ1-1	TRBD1	CASRDRVGTEAFF	TGTGCCAGCCGCGACAGGGTCGGCACTGAAGCTTTCTTT
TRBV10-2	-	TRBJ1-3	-	CASSQDSGNTIYF	TGCGCCAGCAGTCAGGATTCTGGAAACACCATATATTTT
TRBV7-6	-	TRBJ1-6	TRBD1	CASSLAGQGSPLHF	TGTGCCAGCAGCTTAGCGGGACAGGGGTCACCCCTCCACTTT
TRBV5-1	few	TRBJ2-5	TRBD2	CASSLARGGRETQYF	TGCGCCAGCAGCTTGGCGCGGGGGGGCCGGGAGACCCAGTACTTC
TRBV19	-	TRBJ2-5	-	CAGSVRTYQETQYF	TGTGCCGGTAGTGTGAGGACTTACCAAGAGACCCAGTACTTC
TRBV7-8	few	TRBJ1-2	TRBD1	CASSRRQGVNYGYTF	TGTGCCAGCAGCAGACGACAGGGGGTCAACTATGGCTACACCTTC
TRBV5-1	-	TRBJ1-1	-	CASSFGGDTEAFF	TGCGCCAGCAGCTTCGGGGGAGACACTGAAGCTTTCTTT
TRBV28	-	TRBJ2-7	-	CASSLSVGLGADYEQYF	TGTGCCAGCAGTTTAAGTGTGGGGCTAGGGGCCGATTACGAGCAGTACTTC
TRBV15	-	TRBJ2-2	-	CATSRERVTGELFF	TGTGCCACCAGCAGAGAACGGGTTACCGGGGAGCTGTTTTTT
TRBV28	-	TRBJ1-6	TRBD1	CASRQGQGNSPLHF	TGTGCCAGCAGACAAGGACAGGGGAATTCACCCCTCCACTTT
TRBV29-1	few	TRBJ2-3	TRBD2	CSATSGRWTDTQYF	TGCAGCGCGACTAGCGGGAGATGGACAGATACGCAGTATTTT
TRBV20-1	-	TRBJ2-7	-	CSARARWGPYEQYF	TGCAGTGCTAGAGCTCGGTGGGGACCCTACGAGCAGTACTTC
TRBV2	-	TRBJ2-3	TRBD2	CASSASGGAGTDTQYF	TGTGCCAGCAGTGCTAGCGGGGGGGCCGGTACAGATACGCAGTATTTT
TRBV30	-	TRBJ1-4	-	CAWKKKSGEKLFF	TGTGCCTGGAAAAAGAAGTCGGGTGAAAAACTGTTTTTT
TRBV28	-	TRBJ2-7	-	CASSLEGTAYYEQYF	TGTGCCAGCAGTTTGGAGGGGACAGCCTACTACGAGCAGTACTTC
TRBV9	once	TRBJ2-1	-	CASSLGVRRSSYNEQFF	TGTGCCAGCAGCTTAGGCGTTAGACGGAGCTCCTACAATGAGCAGTTCTTC
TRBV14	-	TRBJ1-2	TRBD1	CASSQDKGRGTYGYTF	TGTGCCAGCAGCCAAGATAAGGGCAGGGGGACCTATGGCTACACCTTC
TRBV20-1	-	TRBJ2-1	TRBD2	CSATPGLGGEQFF	TGCAGTGCTACACCGGGACTAGGTGGGGAGCAGTTCTTC
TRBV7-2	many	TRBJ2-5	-	CASSLPVLAETQYF	TGTGCCAGCAGCTTGCCGGTATTAGCCGAGACCCAGTACTTC
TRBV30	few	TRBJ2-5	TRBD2	CAWSVGGETQYF	TGTGCCTGGAGTGTGGGGGGGGAGACCCAGTACTTC
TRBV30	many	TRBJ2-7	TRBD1	CAWSVGTAYEQYF	TGTGCCTGGAGTGTAGGGACAGCCTACGAGCAGTACTTC
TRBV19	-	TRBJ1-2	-	CASSMVFQALYGYTF	TGTGCCAGTAGTATGGTGTTCCAGGCCCTCTATGGCTACACCTTC
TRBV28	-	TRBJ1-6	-	CASRDPGFSPLHF	TGTGCCAGCCGGGATCCAGGATTCTCACCCCTCCACTTT
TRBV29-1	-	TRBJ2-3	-	CSVSTTEGTQYF	TGCAGCGTCTCTACGACAGAGGGTACGCAGTATTTT
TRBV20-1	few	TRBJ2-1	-	CSARAPLGAGVPSEQFF	TGCAGTGCTAGAGCTCCTTTGGGGGCGGGAGTACCCTCTGAGCAGTTCTTC
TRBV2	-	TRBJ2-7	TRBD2	CASSDQIAGVKEQYF	TGTGCCAGCAGTGACCAAATAGCGGGAGTGAAGGAGCAGTACTTC
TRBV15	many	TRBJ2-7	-	CATSRESRSYEQYF	TGTGCCACCAGCAGGGAAAGCCGCTCCTACGAGCAGTACTTC
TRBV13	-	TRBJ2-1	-	CASSQKLASSYNEQFF	TGTGCCAGCAGCCAGAAACTAGCAAGCTCCTACAATGAGCAGTTCTTC
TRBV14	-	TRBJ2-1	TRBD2	CASSRQRGYYNEQFF	TGTGCCAGCAGTAGGCAGCGGGGATACTACAATGAGCAGTTCTTC
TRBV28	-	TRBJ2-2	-	CASRGGGKNTGELFF	TGTGCCAGCAGAGGAGGAGGAAAGAACACCGGGGAGCTGTTTTTT
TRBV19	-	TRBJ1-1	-	CASSITHGSEAFF	TGTGCCAGTAGTATTACCCACGGGAGTGAAGCTTTCTTT
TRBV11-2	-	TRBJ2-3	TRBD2	CASSSRLASTTDTQYF	TGTGCCAGCAGCTCAAGACTAGCGTCTACCACAGATACGCAGTATTTT
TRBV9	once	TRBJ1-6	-	CASSPGGGSNSPLHF	TGTGCCAGCAGCCCCGGCGGGGGGAGTAATTCACCCCTCCACTTT
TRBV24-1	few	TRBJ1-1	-	CATSDSPSGQVAFF	TGTGCCACCAGTGATTCTCCGAGCGGCCAGGTAGCTTTCTTT
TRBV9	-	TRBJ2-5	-	CASSLRLGRGETQYF	TGTGCCAGCAGCCTCCGGTTGGGTAGGGGGGAGACCCAGTACTTC
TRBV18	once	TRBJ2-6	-	CASSGVPSGANVLTF	TGTGCCAGCTCGGGGGTCCCCTCTGGGGCCAACGTCCTGACTTTC
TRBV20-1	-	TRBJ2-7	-	CSAPHSHEQYF	TGCAGTGCTCCCCACAGTCACGAGCAGTACTTC
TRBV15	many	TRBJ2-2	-	CATSRRTLNTGELFF	TGTGCCACCAGCAGGCGGACCTTAAACACCGGGGAGCTGTTTTTT
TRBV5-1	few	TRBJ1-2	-	CASSQFGGSYTF	TGCGCCAGCAGTCAATTCGGGGGGAGCTACACCTTC
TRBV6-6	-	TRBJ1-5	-	CASSETGQGLNQPQHF	TGTGCCAGCAGCGAAACGGGGCAGGGCCTTAATCAGCCCCAGCATTTT
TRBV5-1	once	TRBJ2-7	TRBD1	CASSLLPQGAPGEQYF	TGCGCCAGCAGCCTACTCCCGCAGGGGGCGCCGGGTGAGCAGTACTTC
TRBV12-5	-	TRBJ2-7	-	CASGLVLNEQYF	TGTGCTAGTGGTTTGGTACTTAACGAGCAGTACTTC
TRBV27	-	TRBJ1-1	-	CASSQYPRTGNTEAFF	TGTGCCAGCAGCCAATACCCCCGGACCGGGAACACTGAAGCTTTCTTT
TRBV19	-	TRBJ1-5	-	CASSMLENEGQPQHF	TGTGCCAGTAGTATGTTGGAGAATGAAGGTCAGCCCCAGCATTTT
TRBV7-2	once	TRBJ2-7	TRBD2	CASSPGLAGESYEQYF	TGTGCCAGCAGCCCCGGACTAGCGGGAGAATCCTACGAGCAGTACTTC
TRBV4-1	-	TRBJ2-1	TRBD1	CASSAGTDNEQFF	TGCGCCAGCAGCGCCGGGACAGACAATGAGCAGTTCTTC
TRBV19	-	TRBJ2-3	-	CASSPGHASTDTQYF	TGTGCCAGTAGCCCCGGACATGCCAGCACAGATACGCAGTATTTT
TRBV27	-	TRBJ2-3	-	CASSLSRTDTQYF	TGTGCCAGCAGTTTATCACGAACAGATACGCAGTATTTT